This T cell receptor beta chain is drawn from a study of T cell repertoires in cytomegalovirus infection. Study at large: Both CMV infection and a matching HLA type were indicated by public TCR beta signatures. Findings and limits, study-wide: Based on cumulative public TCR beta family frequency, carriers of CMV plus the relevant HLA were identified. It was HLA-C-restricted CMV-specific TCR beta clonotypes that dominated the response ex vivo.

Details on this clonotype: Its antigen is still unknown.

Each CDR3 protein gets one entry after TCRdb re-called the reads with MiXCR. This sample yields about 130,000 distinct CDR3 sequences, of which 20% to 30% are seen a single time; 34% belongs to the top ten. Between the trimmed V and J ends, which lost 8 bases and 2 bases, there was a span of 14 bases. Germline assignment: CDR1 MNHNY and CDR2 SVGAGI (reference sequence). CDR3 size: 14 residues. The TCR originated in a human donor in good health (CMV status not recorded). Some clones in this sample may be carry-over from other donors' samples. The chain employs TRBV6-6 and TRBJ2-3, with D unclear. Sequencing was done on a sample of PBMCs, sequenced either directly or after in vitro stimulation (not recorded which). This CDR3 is CASGKYVYTDTQYF. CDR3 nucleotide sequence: TGTGCCAGCGGGAAATACGTTTACACAGATACGCAGTATTTT.